These 22 T cell receptor beta chains were all obtained from the same sample, sequenced in a study of CXCR3-negative and CXCR3-positive naive CD8 T cells (dated by TCRdb to about 2019). The sample was run on a NextSeq 550. The Human TCR Profiling Kit (MiLaboratory) was used to make UMI-labeled 5' RACE TRB cDNA libraries. The reads went through TCRdb reprocessing, and each CDR3 protein sequence gets one entry with no DNA. This sample's records show tens of thousands of distinct CDR3 sequences. The ten most abundant clones make up about 1.6% of the sample. Sequencing was done on a sample of naive CXCR3- CD8+ T cells from blood. The cell subset or site label on this specimen signifies: CD45RO-CCR7+CD27+CD95- naive CD8+ T cells lacking CXCR3 (TNR3-). Every receptor here comes from a human donor in good health. Some clones in this sample may be carry-over from other donors' samples.

The rearrangement uses TRBV15 and TRBJ2-3; TCRdb picks TRBD1, but there is no DNA to check that call. In germline, CDR1 is LNHNV, CDR2 YYDKDF (reference sequence). The CDR3 is 14 amino acids. CDR3 amino acids: CATSRDRGADTQYF.

This chain links TRBV28 with TRBJ2-3. The germline V gene encodes CDR1 MDHEN and CDR2 SYDVKM. This CDR3 is built from 14 residues. This CDR3 is CASSSSRHKDTQYF. Supplemented by reference TRBV28 and TRBJ2-3, the full variable domain reads DVKVTQSSRYLVKRTGEKVFLECVQDMDHENMFWYRQDPGLGLRLIYFSYDVKMKEKGDIPEGYSVSREKKERFSLILESASTNQTSMYLCASSSSRHKDTQYFGPGTRLTVL.

CDR3 residues: CASSLKGADTQYF. The V call is TRBV27, the J call TRBJ2-3; TCRdb's assignment of TRBD2 cannot be checked, as there is no DNA. CDR1 is MNHEY, CDR2 SMNVEV, per germline (reference sequence). The CDR3 has 13 amino acids.

This rearrangement joins TRBV15 to TRBJ2-7. The germline V gene has CDR1 LNHNV and CDR2 YYDKDF (reference sequence). The CDR3 is made up of 14 amino acids. CDR3 loop: CATSRETGPYEQYF.

The chain links TRBV5-1 to TRBJ2-1; the D call from TCRdb, TRBD1, cannot be confirmed without DNA. The CDR3 consists of 14 residues. Looked up from germline, CDR1 is SGHRS and CDR2 is YFSETQ. CDR3 residues: CASSLWGGRNEQLF.

The chain carries TRBV6-2 or TRBV6-3 and TRBJ2-7; TCRdb names TRBD1, which stays unverified in the absence of DNA. Germline CDR1 is MNHEY and CDR2 is SVGEGT. This CDR3 is 20 amino acids long. The CDR3 spells CASSYPLGEVLRDRAYEQYF.

The rearrangement uses TRBV2 and TRBJ2-2; TCRdb selects TRBD1, and the lack of DNA leaves this call unchecked. The CDR3 has 14 amino acids. Germline assignment: CDR1 SNHLY and CDR2 FYNNEI. CDR3 amino acids: CASRAGGSTGELFF.

The chain is built from TRBV29-1 and TRBJ1-2; lacking DNA, the TRBD1 call made by TCRdb goes unchecked. Germline values: CDR1 SQVTM, CDR2 ANQGSEA. The CDR3 has 16 amino acids. This chain's CDR3 is CSVETDYGEVNYGYTF.

The genes are TRBV29-1 and TRBJ2-1; TCRdb's assignment of TRBD1 cannot be checked, as there is no DNA. CDR1 and CDR2 from the germline V gene are SQVTM and ANQGSEA. The CDR3 spans 12 residues. CDR3 region: CSVVQGEVEQFF.

CDR3 loop: CASSQSTREGEQYF. V and J are TRBV4-1 and TRBJ2-7; TCRdb outputs TRBD2, but without DNA this stays unchecked. The CDR3 contains 14 residues. Per the germline V gene, CDR1 is MGHRA and CDR2 is YSYEKL.

The rearrangement links TRBV12-3 or TRBV12-4 to TRBJ2-1; the D call from TCRdb, TRBD1, cannot be confirmed without DNA. The CDR3 sequence is 14 residues long. CDR3 residues: CASRGETTYNEQFF.

The rearrangement uses TRBV28 and TRBJ1-5. CDR1 is MDHEN and CDR2 is SYDVKM in the germline V gene. The CDR3 is made up of 14 amino acids. Here the CDR3 reads CASSFYSGNQPQHF.

The V gene is TRBV27, the J gene TRBJ1-1; no DNA is available, so the TRBD1 call from TCRdb remains unchecked. This CDR3 has 14 residues. Germline loops: CDR1 MNHEY, CDR2 SMNVEV (reference sequence). Here the CDR3 reads CASSLGTGYTEAFF.

The genes are TRBV24-1 and TRBJ2-1; lacking DNA, the TRBD1 call made by TCRdb goes unchecked. The germline CDR1 and CDR2 sequences are KGHDR and SFDVKD. The CDR3 spans 14 residues. The CDR3 loop is CATSGDRLDNEQFF.

The chain has TRBV29-1 and TRBJ2-3. This CDR3 comprises 12 residues. Looked up from germline, CDR1 is SQVTM and CDR2 is ANQGSEA. This CDR3 reads CSVTQTGDTQYF.

The V gene is TRBV7-2, the J gene TRBJ2-7. Per germline, CDR1 SGHTA and CDR2 FQGNSA. The CDR3 runs to 13 residues. The CDR3: CASSFEATYEQYF.

The chain joins TRBV4-1 to TRBJ2-7; TCRdb's D call, TRBD1, is unchecked because there is no DNA. CDR3 length: 15 residues. CDR1 MGHRA and CDR2 YSYEKL come from the germline V gene. The CDR3 loop is CASSARDRSSYEQYF.

This chain connects TRBV12-3 or TRBV12-4 to TRBJ2-7; the TCRdb D gene call, TRBD1, has no DNA to confirm it. This CDR3 has 14 residues. CDR3 protein: CASSTGALGYEQYF.

This sequence joins TRBV7-2 and TRBJ2-7. CDR3 length equals 14 residues. Looked up from germline, CDR1 is SGHTA and CDR2 is FQGNSA. CDR3 amino acids: CASSFVEASYEQYF.

The chain recombines TRBV6-4 with TRBJ2-3; TCRdb's D call, TRBD2, is unchecked because there is no DNA. The CDR3 runs 15 residues. CDR1 is MRHNA, CDR2 SNTAGT, per germline. This chain's CDR3 is CASSESGGAADTQYF.

The gene calls are TRBV7-9 and TRBJ1-1. The V gene's germline CDR1 is SEHNR and CDR2 FQNEAQ (reference sequence). This CDR3 is built from 16 residues. CDR3 amino acids: CASSFWTGYVDTEAFF.

The rearrangement joins TRBV29-1 to TRBJ2-1; there is no DNA to check the TCRdb D call of TRBD1. The germline gives CDR1 SQVTM, CDR2 ANQGSEA. This CDR3 is built from 15 residues. CDR3 loop: CSVETSRWGLGEQFF.